The entry that follows covers one T cell receptor (beta chain) sequence. The antigen is undetermined. The data were taken from a study of blood T cells in healthy people across ages. Study observations and caveats: Per million T cells, TCR beta diversity dropped roughly linearly as age increased. With unsorted PBMCs, a conclusive comparison of naive versus antigen-experienced cells was not possible. Long-lived and aged donors differed, with more naive CD4+ cells and higher diversity in the long-lived.

Deletions cut 1 base from V and 4 bases from J, with 15 bases between. This CDR3 is built from 15 residues. CDR1 SGDLS and CDR2 YYNGEE come from the germline V gene. Each sample yielded at least 6 million isolated PBMCs. A sample-barcoded 5' primer and a J-beta primer mix were used in a second PCR of roughly 7 to 12 cycles. Via MiXCR, TCRdb re-called the 5' RACE reads, giving one row per CDR3 protein. The sample includes around 500,000 distinct CDR3 sequences, around 48% seen only once; the top ten take around 25%. This sequence originates from a man older than 75 in good health. The rearrangement joins TRBV9 to TRBJ2-7; the D gene could be TRBD1 or TRBD2 (5 bases each). Sequencing was carried out using blood. The CDR3: CASSVFPGTIYEQYF. The CDR3, as DNA: TGTGCCAGCAGCGTATTTCCAGGGACGATTTACGAGCAGTACTTC.